The present TCR beta chain was sequenced within a study of PD-1 blockade in mismatch repair-deficient tumors. CDR1 is SNHLY, CDR2 FYNNEI, per germline. The J segment lost 4 bases and the V segment lost 5 bases, leaving 9 bases of the junction unmatched. The CDR3 has 16 residues. TCRdb's table, derived via immunoSEQ multiplex PCR, lists solely in-frame clones and lacks some. The sample lists over 100,000 clones, about 80% occurring once. This sequence originates from an adult with mismatch repair-deficient cancer. This specimen consisted of peripheral blood, obtained approximately 14 months after starting pembrolizumab. The chain uses TRBV2 and TRBJ2-3; 10 nucleotides align to TRBD2. CDR3 sequence reads: CASSKRAGGLSDTQYF. Written as DNA, the CDR3 is TGTGCCAGCAGTAAAAGAGCGGGAGGGCTTTCAGATACGCAGTATTTT.